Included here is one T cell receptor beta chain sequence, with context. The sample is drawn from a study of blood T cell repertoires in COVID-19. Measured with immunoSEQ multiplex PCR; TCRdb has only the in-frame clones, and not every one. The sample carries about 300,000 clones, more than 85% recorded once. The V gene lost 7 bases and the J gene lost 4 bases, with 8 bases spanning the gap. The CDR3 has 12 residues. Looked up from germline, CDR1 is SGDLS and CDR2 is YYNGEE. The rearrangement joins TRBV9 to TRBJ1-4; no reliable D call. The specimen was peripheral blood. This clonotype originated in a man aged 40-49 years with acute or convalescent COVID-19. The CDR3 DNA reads TGTGCCAGCTCAGGATTTAATGAAAAACTGTTTTTT. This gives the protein CASSGFNEKLFF.